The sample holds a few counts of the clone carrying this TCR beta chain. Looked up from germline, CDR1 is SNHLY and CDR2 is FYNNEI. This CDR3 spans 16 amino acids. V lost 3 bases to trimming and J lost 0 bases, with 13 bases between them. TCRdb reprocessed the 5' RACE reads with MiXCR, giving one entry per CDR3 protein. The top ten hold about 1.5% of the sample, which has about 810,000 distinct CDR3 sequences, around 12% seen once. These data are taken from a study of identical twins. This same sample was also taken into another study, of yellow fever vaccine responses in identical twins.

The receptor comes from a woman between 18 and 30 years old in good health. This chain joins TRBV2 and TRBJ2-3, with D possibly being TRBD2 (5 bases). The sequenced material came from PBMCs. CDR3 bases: TGTGCCAGCAGTGAGGGAGCTAATCCTAGCACAGATACGCAGTATTTT. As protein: CASSEGANPSTDTQYF. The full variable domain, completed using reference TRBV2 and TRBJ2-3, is EPEVTQTPSHQVTQMGQEVILRCVPISNHLYFYWYRQILGQKVEFLVSFYNNEISEKSEIFDDQFSVERPDGSNFTLKIRSTKLEDSAMYFCASSEGANPSTDTQYFGPGTRLTVL.